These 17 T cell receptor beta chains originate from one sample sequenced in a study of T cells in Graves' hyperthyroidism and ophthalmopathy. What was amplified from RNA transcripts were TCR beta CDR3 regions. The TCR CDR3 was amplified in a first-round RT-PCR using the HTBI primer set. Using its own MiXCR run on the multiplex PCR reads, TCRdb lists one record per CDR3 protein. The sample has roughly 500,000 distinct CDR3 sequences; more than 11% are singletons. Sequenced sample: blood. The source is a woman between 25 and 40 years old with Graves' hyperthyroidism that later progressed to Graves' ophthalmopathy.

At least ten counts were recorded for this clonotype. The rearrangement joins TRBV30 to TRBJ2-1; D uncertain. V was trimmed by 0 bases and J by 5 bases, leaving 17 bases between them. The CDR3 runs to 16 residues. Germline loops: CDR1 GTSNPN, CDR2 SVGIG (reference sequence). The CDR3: CAWSVTPLVRNNEQFF. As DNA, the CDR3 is TGTGCCTGGAGTGTAACCCCCCTGGTCCGGAACAATGAGCAGTTCTTC.

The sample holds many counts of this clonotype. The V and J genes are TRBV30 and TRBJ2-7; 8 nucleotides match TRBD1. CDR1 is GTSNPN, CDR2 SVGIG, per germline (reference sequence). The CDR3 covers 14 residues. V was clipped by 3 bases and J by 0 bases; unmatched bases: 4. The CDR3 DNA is TGTGCCTGGAGCGAGGGGACAGGCTCCTACGAGCAGTACTTC. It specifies CAWSEGTGSYEQYF.

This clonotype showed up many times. CDR3 sequence reads: CASSQAGGREQYF. CDR3 nucleotides: TGTGCCAGCAGCCAAGCGGGAGGGCGCGAGCAGTACTTC. The rearrangement links TRBV7-2 to TRBJ2-7; 10 bases map to TRBD2. This CDR3 spans 13 amino acids. V shed 5 bases and J 6 bases; nucleotides not matched to a gene: 4. Germline CDR1 is SGHTA and CDR2 is FQGNSA.

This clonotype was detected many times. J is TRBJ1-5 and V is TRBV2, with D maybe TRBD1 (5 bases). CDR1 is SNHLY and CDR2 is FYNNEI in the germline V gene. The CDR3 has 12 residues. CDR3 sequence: CATGTRNQPQHF. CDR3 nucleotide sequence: TGTGCTACCGGGACCCGCAATCAGCCCCAGCATTTT.

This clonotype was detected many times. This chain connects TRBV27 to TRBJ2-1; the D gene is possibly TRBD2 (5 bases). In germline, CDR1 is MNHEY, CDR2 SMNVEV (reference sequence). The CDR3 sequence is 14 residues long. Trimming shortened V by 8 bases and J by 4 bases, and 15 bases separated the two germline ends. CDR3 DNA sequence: TGTGCCAGCCAAGACGGGGTCGGGTACAATGAGCAGTTCTTC. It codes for CASQDGVGYNEQFF.

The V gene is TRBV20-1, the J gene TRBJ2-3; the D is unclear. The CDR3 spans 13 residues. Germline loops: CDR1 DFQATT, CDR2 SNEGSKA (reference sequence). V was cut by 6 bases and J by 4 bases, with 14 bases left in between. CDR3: CSAPMQKADTQYF. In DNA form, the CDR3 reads TGCAGTGCCCCGATGCAGAAGGCAGATACGCAGTATTTT.

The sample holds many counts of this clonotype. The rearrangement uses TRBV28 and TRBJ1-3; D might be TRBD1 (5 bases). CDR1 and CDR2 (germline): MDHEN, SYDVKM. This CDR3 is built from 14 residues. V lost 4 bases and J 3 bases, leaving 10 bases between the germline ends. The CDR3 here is CASSSGTLGNTIYF. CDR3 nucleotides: TGTGCCAGCAGTTCCGGGACCCTTGGAAACACCATATATTTT.

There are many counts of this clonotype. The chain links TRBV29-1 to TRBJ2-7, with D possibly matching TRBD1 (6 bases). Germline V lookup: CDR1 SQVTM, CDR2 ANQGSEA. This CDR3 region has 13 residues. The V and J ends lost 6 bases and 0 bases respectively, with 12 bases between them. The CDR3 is CSVGPRGSYEQYF. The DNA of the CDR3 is TGCAGCGTCGGCCCCAGGGGCTCCTACGAGCAGTACTTC.

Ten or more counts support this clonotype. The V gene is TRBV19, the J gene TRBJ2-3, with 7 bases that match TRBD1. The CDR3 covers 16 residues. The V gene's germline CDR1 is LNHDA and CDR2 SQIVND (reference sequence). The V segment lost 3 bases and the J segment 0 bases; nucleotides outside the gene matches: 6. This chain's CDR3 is CASSIAGTASTDTQYF. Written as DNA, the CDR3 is TGTGCCAGTAGTATCGCCGGGACAGCTAGCACAGATACGCAGTATTTT.

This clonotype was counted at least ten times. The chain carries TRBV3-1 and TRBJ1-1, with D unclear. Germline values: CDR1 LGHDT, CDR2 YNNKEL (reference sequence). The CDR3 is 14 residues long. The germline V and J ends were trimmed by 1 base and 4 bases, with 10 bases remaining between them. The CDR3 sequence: CASSQGREGTEAFF. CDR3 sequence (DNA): TGTGCCAGCAGCCAAGGGCGGGAGGGCACTGAAGCTTTCTTT.

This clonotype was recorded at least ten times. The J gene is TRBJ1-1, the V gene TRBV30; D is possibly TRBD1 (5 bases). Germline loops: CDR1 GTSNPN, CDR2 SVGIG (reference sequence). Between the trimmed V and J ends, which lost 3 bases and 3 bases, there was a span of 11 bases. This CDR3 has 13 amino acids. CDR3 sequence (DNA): TGTGCCTGGAGACCGACGGGGGACACTGAAGCTTTCTTT. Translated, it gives CAWRPTGDTEAFF.

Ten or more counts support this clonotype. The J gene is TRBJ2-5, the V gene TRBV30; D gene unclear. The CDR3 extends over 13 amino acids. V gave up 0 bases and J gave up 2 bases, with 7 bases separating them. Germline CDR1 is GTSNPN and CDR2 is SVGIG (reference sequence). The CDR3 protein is CAWSVGSQETQYF. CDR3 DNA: TGTGCCTGGAGTGTAGGCAGTCAAGAGACCCAGTACTTC.

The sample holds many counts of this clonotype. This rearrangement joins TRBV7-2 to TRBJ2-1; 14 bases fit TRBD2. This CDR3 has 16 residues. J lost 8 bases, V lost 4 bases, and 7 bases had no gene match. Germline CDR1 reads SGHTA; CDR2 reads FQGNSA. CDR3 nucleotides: TGTGCCAGCAGCTACACGACTAGCGGGAGGGCTTATGAGCAGTTCTTC. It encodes CASSYTTSGRAYEQFF.

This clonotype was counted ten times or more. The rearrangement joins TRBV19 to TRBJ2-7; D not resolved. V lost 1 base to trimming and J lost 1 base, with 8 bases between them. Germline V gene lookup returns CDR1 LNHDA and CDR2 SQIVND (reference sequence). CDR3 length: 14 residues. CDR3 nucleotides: TGTGCCAGTAGTATAGCTTGGGGTTCCTACGAGCAGTACTTC. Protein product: CASSIAWGSYEQYF.

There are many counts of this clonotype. The DNA of the CDR3 is TGCAGTGCTAGAGGGACGGGACTAGCGAAAAACAATGAGCAGTTCTTC. Protein: CSARGTGLAKNNEQFF. This chain uses TRBV20-1 with TRBJ2-1; 10 bases agree with TRBD2. In germline, CDR1 is DFQATT, CDR2 SNEGSKA (reference sequence). After removal of 1 base from V and 5 bases from J, the junction contained 8 bases not matched to a gene. The CDR3 is 16 residues long.

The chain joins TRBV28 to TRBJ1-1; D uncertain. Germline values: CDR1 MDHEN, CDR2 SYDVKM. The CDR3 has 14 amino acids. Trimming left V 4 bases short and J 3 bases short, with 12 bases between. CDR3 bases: TGTGCCAGCAGTTCTACCAGAAGCTACACTGAAGCTTTCTTT. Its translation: CASSSTRSYTEAFF.

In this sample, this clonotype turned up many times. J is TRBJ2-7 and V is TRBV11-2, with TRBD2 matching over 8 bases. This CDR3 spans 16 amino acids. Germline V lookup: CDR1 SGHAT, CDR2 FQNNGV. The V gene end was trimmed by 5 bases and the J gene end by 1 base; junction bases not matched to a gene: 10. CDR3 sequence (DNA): TGTGCCAGCAGCCCTCGACTAGCGCGGAAATCCTACGAGCAGTACTTC. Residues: CASSPRLARKSYEQYF.